This TCR beta chain comes out of a study of breast tumors, draining lymph nodes, adjacent tissues. Study-wide findings and caveats: Data only fit, rather than demonstrated, lymph node origin of most tumor T cells.

From germline, CDR1 is SGHTA and CDR2 FQGNSA. This CDR3 region has 15 residues. Breast cancer patients provided tissue from their axillary draining lymph nodes. TCRdb analysed the multiplex PCR reads with MiXCR anew, one entry per CDR3 protein. The sample includes around 190,000 distinct CDR3 sequences, roughly a third of them seen just once. About this clonotype: Its antigen is still unknown. The junction and the germline gene differ at one end; a read error may be behind it.

The chain has TRBV7-2 and TRBJ2-2; D may match TRBD1 or TRBD2 (5 bases each). Input material: axillary lymph node tissue. This clonotype was obtained from a female donor with breast cancer. Some clones in this sample may be carry-over from other donors' samples. CDR3 sequence (DNA): TGTGCCAGCAGGCAGGGACGGACGATCACCAGGGAGCTGCTTTTT. It encodes CASRQGRTITRELLF.